Below, 27 T cell receptor beta chains from the same sample are listed, as sequenced in a study of blood T cells in healthy people across ages. A sample-barcoded 5' primer and a J-beta primer mix were used in a second PCR of about 7 to 12 cycles. TCRdb reprocessed the 5' RACE reads with MiXCR, giving one entry per CDR3 protein. Here the sample spans 760,000 or so distinct CDR3 sequences, around 25% being singletons. This same sample was also taken into another study, of T cells of mothers and their children.

The specimen was blood. These receptors were taken from a boy aged 5-17 years in good health.

The V and J genes are TRBV20-1 and TRBJ2-1; D may correspond to TRBD1 or TRBD2 (5 bases each). The CDR3 extends over 15 amino acids. The germline CDR1 and CDR2 sequences are DFQATT and SNEGSKA (reference sequence). The germline V and J ends were trimmed by 6 bases and 4 bases, with 19 bases remaining between them. The CDR3 is CSAGDAVGRYNEQFF. CDR3 nucleotide sequence: TGCAGTGCCGGGGACGCGGTCGGTCGGTACAATGAGCAGTTCTTC.

A few counts support this clonotype. J is TRBJ2-1 and V is TRBV25-1; 8 bases line up with TRBD1. The CDR3 totals 14 residues. The V gene end was trimmed by 5 bases and the J gene end by 3 bases; junction bases not matched to a gene: 3. CDR1 MGHDK and CDR2 SYGVNS come from the germline V gene. The CDR3 sequence: CASSRTGNYNEQFF. The CDR3 region has the DNA TGTGCCAGCAGTCGGACAGGGAACTACAATGAGCAGTTCTTC.

This clonotype was seen more than once but under ten times. The V and J genes are TRBV18 and TRBJ2-5; no clear D. Germline loops: CDR1 KGHSH, CDR2 LQKENI. Trimming shortened V by 5 bases and J by 2 bases, and 9 bases separated the two germline ends. CDR3 length equals 13 residues. CDR3 sequence: CASSRSEQETQYF. The CDR3 bases are TGTGCCAGCTCAAGGAGCGAGCAAGAGACCCAGTACTTC.

The chain joins TRBV20-1 to TRBJ2-7; 9 bases map to TRBD1. This CDR3 is 13 amino acids long. The J segment lost 8 bases and the V segment lost 6 bases, leaving 11 bases of the junction unmatched. Germline V lookup: CDR1 DFQATT, CDR2 SNEGSKA (reference sequence). This CDR3 reads CSAGLGQGSKQYF. For the CDR3, the DNA is TGCAGTGCCGGATTAGGACAGGGGAGTAAGCAGTACTTC.

This clonotype was observed a handful of times. The CDR3 here is CASPQSATYEQYF. In DNA, the CDR3 is TGTGCCAGCCCCCAGAGCGCTACCTACGAGCAGTACTTC. The gene calls are TRBV6-9 and TRBJ2-7; no clear D gene. V lost 8 bases, J lost 2 bases, and 13 bases lay in between. The CDR3 has 13 amino acids. Germline CDR1 is MNHGY and CDR2 is SVAAGI.

This clonotype was counted many times. The chain joins TRBV4-2 to TRBJ1-2; D remains ambiguous. The V end lost 0 bases, the J end lost 4 bases, and 12 bases lay between the germline ends. The CDR3 contains 15 residues. Germline V CDR1 and CDR2: LGHNA, YNFKEQ. CDR3 protein: CASSQDKSEFYGYTF. For the CDR3, the DNA is TGTGCCAGCAGCCAAGATAAATCGGAGTTCTATGGCTACACCTTC.

This chain connects TRBV5-1 to TRBJ1-6; D gene uncertain. Trimming cost V 4 bases and J 9 bases, with 14 bases left between them. The CDR3 spans 14 residues. CDR1 and CDR2 (germline): SGHRS, YFSETQ. CDR3 protein: CASSRGLDISPLHF. The CDR3 DNA follows: TGCGCCAGCAGCCGAGGGCTTGACATTTCACCCCTCCACTTT.

The CDR3 DNA follows: TGTGCCAGCAGTTTAGCGGGGAGGGGCGAGCAGTACTTC. As protein: CASSLAGRGEQYF. V and J are TRBV28 and TRBJ2-5; 7 positions match TRBD2. Matching the DNA end better, TRBJ2-7 makes the J call doubtful. CDR1 and CDR2 from the germline V gene are MDHEN and SYDVKM. The CDR3 sequence is 13 residues long.

This clonotype has only a few counts. The chain joins TRBV20-1 to TRBJ1-5; D unclear. Germline V gene sequence: CDR1 DFQATT, CDR2 SNEGSKA (reference sequence). Trimming removed 1 base from V and 5 bases from J, with 15 bases in between. This CDR3 contains 15 residues. The CDR3 DNA reads as TGCAGTGCTAGAGCCGGGCCCGGACCCTATCAGCCCCAGCATTTT. It yields the protein CSARAGPGPYQPQHF.

J is TRBJ1-1 and V is TRBV10-3, with 7 nucleotides matching TRBD1. This CDR3 spans 14 amino acids. V shed 4 bases, J shed 4 bases, and the junction held 6 bases outside the gene matches. Germline lookup yields CDR1 ENHRY and CDR2 SYGVKD. CDR3 protein: CAISGAGGGTEAFF. The CDR3 coding sequence is TGTGCCATCAGTGGGGCAGGGGGAGGCACTGAAGCTTTCTTT.

V and J are TRBV7-2 and TRBJ1-1, with D perhaps matching TRBD1 (5 bases). V was cut by 1 base and J by 4 bases, with 16 bases left in between. This CDR3 contains 16 residues. Germline V gene lookup returns CDR1 SGHTA and CDR2 FQGNSA. The CDR3 DNA sequence: TGTGCCAGCAGCTTAGGAATGACAGCGGAGAGCACTGAAGCTTTCTTT. Residues: CASSLGMTAESTEAFF.

The chain couples TRBV29-1 to TRBJ2-6, with D possibly being TRBD1 (5 bases). The CDR3 has 16 amino acids. Germline-derived CDR1 and CDR2 are SQVTM and ANQGSEA. V lost 7 bases and J 0 bases, leaving 16 bases between the germline ends. CDR3 sequence: CSAVTVWSSGANVLTF. CDR3 nucleotide sequence: TGCAGCGCTGTGACAGTTTGGAGCTCTGGGGCCAACGTCCTGACTTTC.

The chain links TRBV10-3 to TRBJ2-2; 7 bases agree with TRBD2. V was pared by 0 bases and J by 5 bases, with 3 bases of the junction left unmatched. Germline assignment: CDR1 ENHRY and CDR2 SYGVKD. The CDR3 totals 15 residues. CDR3 nucleotides: TGTGCCATCAGTGAGTCCGCGGGGGAAACCGGGGAGCTGTTTTTT. As protein: CAISESAGETGELFF.

Of note for this clonotype: A read error may account for a junction end that differs from germline. V gene TRBV7-7 combines with J gene TRBJ2-5; TRBD1 aligns across 11 bases. TRBJ2-1 explains the end of the DNA better; the J call may be wrong. CDR3 length: 15 amino acids. Per germline, CDR1 SSHAT and CDR2 FNYEAQ (reference sequence). DNA of the CDR3: TGTGCTAGCAGCCGTGGGACAGGGGGTGTAGATGAGCAGTTCTTC. Translating it yields CASSRGTGGVDEQFF.

The chain has TRBV24-1 and TRBJ2-7; D gene uncertain. The CDR3 is 13 residues long. V was clipped by 4 bases and J by 0 bases, with 6 bases between them. The V gene's germline CDR1 is KGHDR and CDR2 SFDVKD. CDR3 nucleotides: TGTGCCACCAGTGACCCCAGCTCCTACGAGCAGTACTTC. Protein product: CATSDPSSYEQYF.

The table lists this clonotype with a few counts. CDR3 region: CASSLGLAGGWDEQFF. The CDR3 nucleotides read TGTGCCAGCAGCTTAGGGCTAGCGGGGGGTTGGGATGAGCAGTTCTTC. The chain recombines TRBV7-6 with TRBJ2-5; 11 nucleotides agree with TRBD2. Matching the DNA end better, TRBJ2-1 makes the J call doubtful. The CDR3 is 16 residues long. Germline values: CDR1 SGHVS, CDR2 FNYEAQ.

This clonotype has only a few counts. The V and J genes are TRBV5-5 and TRBJ2-5; 8 nucleotides match TRBD2. The DNA end favors TRBJ2-7, so the J call may be wrong. CDR1 SGHKS and CDR2 YYEKEE come from the germline V gene (reference sequence). The CDR3 length is 15 residues. Here the CDR3 reads CASRETTSVDYEQYF. CDR3 bases: TGTGCCAGCAGAGAAACGACTAGCGTCGACTACGAGCAGTACTTC.

This clonotype was observed many times. V and J are TRBV5-1 and TRBJ2-1, with D uncertain. Trimming shortened V by 0 bases and J by 2 bases, and 6 bases separated the two germline ends. CDR1 SGHRS and CDR2 YFSETQ come from the germline V gene. The CDR3 loop spans 14 amino acids. The CDR3 protein is CASSLESAYNEQFF. The CDR3 nucleotides read TGCGCCAGCAGCTTGGAAAGCGCCTACAATGAGCAGTTCTTC.

The V and J genes are TRBV20-1 and TRBJ2-5; possible D gene TRBD1, 5 bases. Germline CDR1 reads DFQATT; CDR2 reads SNEGSKA (reference sequence). The CDR3 is 13 amino acids. V lost 3 bases and J lost 4, with 12 bases in between. The CDR3 loop is CSASGALRETQYF. Here the CDR3 DNA reads TGCAGTGCTAGTGGGGCGCTCAGAGAGACCCAGTACTTC.

This clonotype occurred a few times. The V gene is TRBV28, the J gene TRBJ2-3; D is uncertain. This CDR3 spans 16 amino acids. CDR1 and CDR2 from the germline V gene are MDHEN and SYDVKM. Trimming stripped 5 bases from V and 1 base from J, with 16 bases between. The CDR3 coding sequence is TGTGCCAGCAGTGTAAGGGAAGTTTGGCGCACAGATACGCAGTATTTT. Translated, it gives CASSVREVWRTDTQYF.

Note on this clonotype: The junction does not match germline at one end; this may be a read error. The chain links TRBV5-1 to TRBJ1-1, with D unclear. Germline V gene sequence: CDR1 SGHRS, CDR2 YFSETQ. The CDR3 totals 14 residues. CDR3 sequence: CASSLEPGGPEPFF. The DNA of the CDR3 is TGCGCCAGCAGCTTGGAACCTGGCGGTCCTGAACCTTTCTTT.

This clonotype has a handful of counts. The chain uses TRBV7-3 and TRBJ2-5; D gene unclear. From germline, CDR1 is SGHTA and CDR2 FQGTGA. V was trimmed by 2 bases and J by 4 bases, leaving 17 bases between them. The length of the CDR3 is 16 residues. Here the CDR3 reads CASSLFGQSVGETQYF. The CDR3 DNA follows: TGTGCCAGCAGCTTATTCGGCCAGTCGGTAGGAGAGACCCAGTACTTC.

CDR3 sequence: CASSMTQGIQYF. For the CDR3, the DNA is TGTGCCAGCAGCATGACTCAGGGCATTCAGTACTTC. This chain connects TRBV5-4 to TRBJ2-4, with D perhaps matching TRBD1 (5 bases). This CDR3 spans 12 amino acids. Trimming took off 4 bases at V and 9 bases at J, with 11 bases between the two ends. CDR1 and CDR2 from the germline V gene are SGHNT and YYREEE (reference sequence).

The genes are TRBV20-1 and TRBJ2-7; D not certain. V was clipped by 1 base and J by 2 bases, with 12 bases between them. This CDR3 has 14 amino acids. Germline V gives CDR1 DFQATT, CDR2 SNEGSKA (reference sequence). The CDR3 DNA reads TGCAGTGCTAGAGGCCTGACACCCACCTACGAGCAGTACTTC. Its protein product is CSARGLTPTYEQYF.

The rearrangement uses TRBV7-9 and TRBJ2-1, with TRBD2 identical over 13 bases. V trimming: 6 bases; J trimming: 3 bases; junction bases outside the gene matches: 14. There are 19 residues in the CDR3. The germline CDR1 and CDR2 sequences are SEHNR and FQNEAQ (reference sequence). Here the CDR3 reads CASRPAGLAGPFIYNEQFF. The CDR3 DNA sequence: TGTGCCAGCAGACCGGCGGGACTAGCGGGACCTTTCATCTACAATGAGCAGTTCTTC. Filled out from reference TRBV7-9 and TRBJ2-1, the complete variable domain reads DTGVSQNPRHKITKRGQNVTFRCDPISEHNRLYWYRQTLGQGPEFLTYFQNEAQLEKSRLLSDRFSAERPKGSFSTLEIQRTEQGDSAMYLCASRPAGLAGPFIYNEQFFGPGTRLTVL.

This clonotype was counted a few times. The DNA for the CDR3 is TGCAGCGTTGAAGATCGGTTGGAGGAGCAGTTCTTC. This gives the protein CSVEDRLEEQFF. The chain is built from TRBV29-1 and TRBJ2-1; D is unresolved. CDR3 length: 12 amino acids. With 0 bases removed from V and 10 bases from J, the gap between germline ends came to 10 bases. Germline V gene data show CDR1 as SQVTM and CDR2 as ANQGSEA.

The V gene is TRBV6-2 or TRBV6-3, the J gene TRBJ2-1; 10 nucleotides agree with TRBD1. The J call may be in error: the DNA end matches TRBJ2-7 better. CDR3 length: 16 residues. The germline V gene has CDR1 MNHEY and CDR2 SVGEGT. CDR3 bases: TGTGCCAGCAGTTCCCTGACAGGGGGCATTTCCTACGAGCAGTACTTC. It specifies CASSSLTGGISYEQYF.